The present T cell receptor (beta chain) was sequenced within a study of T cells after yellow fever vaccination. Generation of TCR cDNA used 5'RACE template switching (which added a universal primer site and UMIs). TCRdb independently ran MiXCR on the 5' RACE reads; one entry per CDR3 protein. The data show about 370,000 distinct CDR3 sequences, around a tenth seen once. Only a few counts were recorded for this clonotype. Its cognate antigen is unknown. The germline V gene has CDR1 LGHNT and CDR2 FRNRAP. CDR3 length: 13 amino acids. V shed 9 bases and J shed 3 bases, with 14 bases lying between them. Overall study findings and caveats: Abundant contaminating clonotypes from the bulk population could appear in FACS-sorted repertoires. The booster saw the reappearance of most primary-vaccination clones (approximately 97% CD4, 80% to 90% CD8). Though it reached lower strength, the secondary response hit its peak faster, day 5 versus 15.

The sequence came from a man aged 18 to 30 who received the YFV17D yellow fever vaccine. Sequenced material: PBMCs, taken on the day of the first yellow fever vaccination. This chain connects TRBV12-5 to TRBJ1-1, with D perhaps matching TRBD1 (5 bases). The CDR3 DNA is TGTGCTAGCAAGAGGGGAGGGGACACTGAAGCTTTCTTT. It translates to CASKRGGDTEAFF.